The 8 T cell receptor beta chains below all came from one sample that was sequenced in a study of T cell clusters in autoimmune cytopenias (dated by TCRdb to between 2018 and 2020). Each sample's TRB amplification started from 250 ng of peripheral blood genomic DNA, which corresponds to tens of thousands of genome equivalents. Sequencing was performed on an Illumina MiSeq. TRB rearrangements were amplified by multiplex PCR following a touch-down protocol, with the TRB-A and TRB-B primer pools mixed in one tube. TCRdb reprocessed the reads and assigns one entry to each CDR3 protein sequence, leaving out DNA. The sample table holds more than 6,500 distinct CDR3 sequences. In total, the top ten clones hold less than 30% of the sample. The sequencing input was peripheral blood. These receptors all come from a human donor with an autoimmune cytopenia or autoimmune hepatitis (not recorded which).

This clonotype is called medium-sized based on its frequency. The chain links TRBV19 to TRBJ1-4; TCRdb lists TRBD1, though no DNA is available to test this call. Germline CDR1 is LNHDA and CDR2 is SQIVND (reference sequence). The CDR3 consists of 13 residues. CDR3 amino acids: CASTGTAGEKLFF.

This chain uses TRBV30 with TRBJ1-1. The length of the CDR3 is 13 residues. Per the germline V gene, CDR1 is GTSNPN and CDR2 is SVGIG (reference sequence). This CDR3 is CAWSFQMNTEAFF. The complete variable domain, with remaining parts taken from reference TRBV30 and TRBJ1-1, reads SQTIHQWPATLVQPVGSPLSLECTVEGTSNPNLYWYRQAAGRGLQLLFYSVGIGQISSEVPQNLSASRPQDRQFILSSKKLLLSDSGFYLCAWSFQMNTEAFFGQGTRLTVV.

This clonotype is labeled medium-sized based on frequency. V usage is TRBV19 and J usage is TRBJ2-5; as DNA is missing, the TRBD1 call by TCRdb cannot be tested. The CDR3 is 15 residues long. Per the germline V gene, CDR1 is LNHDA and CDR2 is SQIVND (reference sequence). The CDR3: CASSIDRGLQETQYF.

The chain employs TRBV6-5 and TRBJ2-1; the D call from TCRdb, TRBD1, cannot be confirmed without DNA. The CDR3 is 17 residues long. From germline, CDR1 is MNHEY and CDR2 SVGAGI. This CDR3 reads CASSPRSPGPPYNEQFF.

This clonotype is deemed medium-sized by its frequency. J is TRBJ2-1 and V is TRBV10-3. Germline V gene data show CDR1 as ENHRY and CDR2 as SYGVKD. The CDR3 loop spans 12 amino acids. CDR3: CAISESGNEQFF.

This chain connects TRBV18 to TRBJ1-1. CDR1 and CDR2 (germline): KGHSH, LQKENI. CDR3 length: 11 amino acids. This chain's CDR3 is CASSPRAEAFF. Together with reference TRBV18 and TRBJ1-1, the CDR3 gives the full variable domain: NAGVMQNPRHLVRRRGQEARLRCSPMKGHSHVYWYRQLPEEGLKFMVYLQKENIIDESGMPKERFSAEFPKEGPSILRIQQVVRGDSAAYFCASSPRAEAFFGQGTRLTVV.

V gene TRBV6-2 or TRBV6-3 combines with J gene TRBJ2-3; the D call of TRBD2 rests on TCRdb alone, since no DNA is present to check it. Germline CDR1 reads MNHEY; CDR2 reads SVGEGT. This CDR3 has 15 amino acids. This CDR3 is CASSRPWGSTDTQYF.

The V call is TRBV20-1, the J call TRBJ2-3; the D call of TRBD1 rests on TCRdb alone, since no DNA is present to check it. The germline CDR1 and CDR2 sequences are DFQATT and SNEGSKA (reference sequence). The CDR3 runs 17 residues. This CDR3 is CSASARTGTGRPDTQYF.